A selection of T cell receptor beta chains follows, all from one sample in a study of beta chain features in type 1 diabetes. The repertoire was sequenced with immunoSEQ multiplex PCR; TCRdb's copy has only in-frame clones and lacks some. The table has 300,000 to 350,000 clones, 7.5% to 9% seen once. Sequences were obtained from central memory CD4+ T cells from blood. All receptors derive from a woman between 18 and 30 years old in good health. CDR3s include the opening cysteine and the closing phenylalanine or tryptophan. Fields, in order: V gene, J gene, D gene, clone size, CDR3 protein, CDR3 DNA. D genes are given only for firm matches. The size entry is marked missing in some rows and otherwise reads once, few, many or a size class.

V gene: TRBV7-9
J gene: TRBJ2-1
D gene: -
clone size: few
CDR3 protein: CASSLARGSNNEQFF
CDR3 DNA: TGTGCCAGCAGCTTAGCAAGGGGCAGCAACAATGAGCAGTTCTTC

V gene: TRBV5-1
J gene: TRBJ2-5
D gene: TRBD1
clone size: few
CDR3 protein: CASSTAGTVGETQYF
CDR3 DNA: TGCGCCAGCAGCACAGCCGGGACAGTGGGAGAGACCCAGTACTTC

V gene: TRBV7-8
J gene: TRBJ1-1
D gene: -
clone size: -
CDR3 protein: CASSLGTGEAFF
CDR3 DNA: TGTGCCAGCAGCTTAGGTACCGGGGAAGCTTTCTTT

V gene: TRBV6-6
J gene: TRBJ1-4
D gene: -
clone size: few
CDR3 protein: CASSYSPRGNEKLFF
CDR3 DNA: TGTGCCAGCAGTTACTCCCCGAGGGGGAATGAAAAACTGTTTTTT

V gene: TRBV5-4
J gene: TRBJ2-2
D gene: -
clone size: -
CDR3 protein: CASSSLDRYTGELFF
CDR3 DNA: TGTGCCAGCAGCTCACTAGACCGATACACCGGGGAGCTGTTTTTT

V gene: TRBV28
J gene: TRBJ2-3
D gene: -
clone size: few
CDR3 protein: CASTMIVGGTQYF
CDR3 DNA: TGTGCCAGCACCATGATTGTGGGGGGTACGCAGTATTTT

V gene: TRBV27
J gene: TRBJ1-1
D gene: TRBD1
clone size: -
CDR3 protein: CASQRGGQLNTEAFF
CDR3 DNA: TGTGCCAGCCAAAGGGGGGGACAGTTGAACACTGAAGCTTTCTTT

V gene: TRBV18
J gene: TRBJ2-1
D gene: TRBD1
clone size: few
CDR3 protein: CASSPPSGQGNEQFF
CDR3 DNA: TGTGCCAGCTCACCACCCTCAGGACAGGGGAATGAGCAGTTCTTC

V gene: TRBV28
J gene: TRBJ2-2
D gene: -
clone size: few
CDR3 protein: CASSGAAANTGELFF
CDR3 DNA: TGTGCCAGCAGTGGGGCCGCCGCGAACACCGGGGAGCTGTTTTTT

V gene: TRBV6-5
J gene: TRBJ2-4
D gene: TRBD2
clone size: -
CDR3 protein: CASSPTSGGWNIQYF
CDR3 DNA: TGTGCCAGCAGCCCGACTAGCGGTGGGTGGAACATTCAGTACTTC

V gene: TRBV11-1
J gene: TRBJ1-1
D gene: TRBD1
clone size: few
CDR3 protein: CASSFRTGDTEAFF
CDR3 DNA: TGTGCCAGCAGCTTCAGGACAGGCGACACTGAAGCTTTCTTT

V gene: TRBV19
J gene: TRBJ1-2
D gene: -
clone size: few
CDR3 protein: CASRINYGGYTF
CDR3 DNA: TGTGCCAGTAGGATAAATTATGGTGGCTACACCTTC

V gene: TRBV7-2
J gene: TRBJ1-5
D gene: -
clone size: -
CDR3 protein: CASSLDRREGDQPQHF
CDR3 DNA: TGTGCCAGCAGCTTAGATCGTCGGGAAGGTGATCAGCCCCAGCATTTT

V gene: TRBV14
J gene: TRBJ1-2
D gene: -
clone size: -
CDR3 protein: CASSQVHVGRNGYTF
CDR3 DNA: TGTGCCAGCAGCCAAGTTCACGTGGGGCGAAATGGCTACACCTTC

V gene: TRBV15
J gene: TRBJ2-5
D gene: -
clone size: few
CDR3 protein: CATSKGVQETQYF
CDR3 DNA: TGTGCCACCAGCAAGGGGGTACAAGAGACCCAGTACTTC

V gene: TRBV4-3
J gene: TRBJ2-7
D gene: -
clone size: -
CDR3 protein: CASSQDMLKGRQYF
CDR3 DNA: TGCGCCAGCAGCCAAGATATGCTAAAGGGTCGACAGTACTTC

V gene: TRBV11-1
J gene: TRBJ1-2
D gene: -
clone size: -
CDR3 protein: CASSLEGHSYGYTF
CDR3 DNA: TGTGCCAGCAGCTTAGAGGGCCACTCCTATGGCTACACCTTC

V gene: TRBV5-1
J gene: TRBJ2-1
D gene: TRBD2
clone size: many
CDR3 protein: CASSLTGTSSNEQFF
CDR3 DNA: TGCGCCAGCAGCTTGACCGGGACTAGCAGCAATGAGCAGTTCTTC

V gene: TRBV18
J gene: TRBJ2-2
D gene: -
clone size: many
CDR3 protein: CASSPPRPQNTGELFF
CDR3 DNA: TGTGCCAGCTCCCCCCCGCGGCCCCAGAACACCGGGGAGCTGTTTTTT

V gene: TRBV7-9
J gene: TRBJ1-4
D gene: TRBD1
clone size: -
CDR3 protein: CASSPRTGGSEKLFF
CDR3 DNA: TGTGCCAGCAGCCCACGAACAGGGGGTAGCGAAAAACTGTTTTTT

V gene: TRBV7-2
J gene: TRBJ2-4
D gene: -
clone size: few
CDR3 protein: CASSQNPTTGGKNIQYF
CDR3 DNA: TGTGCCAGCAGCCAAAACCCGACGACAGGAGGCAAAAACATTCAGTACTTC

V gene: TRBV29-1
J gene: TRBJ2-7
D gene: -
clone size: few
CDR3 protein: CSAKTSSSSYEQYF
CDR3 DNA: TGCAGCGCGAAGACAAGCTCCAGCTCCTACGAGCAGTACTTC

V gene: TRBV28
J gene: TRBJ2-3
D gene: -
clone size: -
CDR3 protein: CASTRWGLDTQYF
CDR3 DNA: TGTGCCAGCACCCGGTGGGGGTTAGATACGCAGTATTTT

V gene: TRBV7-2
J gene: TRBJ2-7
D gene: TRBD2
clone size: few
CDR3 protein: CASTTGLAGIPEQYF
CDR3 DNA: TGTGCCAGCACGACTGGACTAGCGGGTATTCCCGAGCAGTACTTC

V gene: TRBV7-9
J gene: TRBJ1-1
D gene: TRBD1
clone size: -
CDR3 protein: CASTGTGENTEAFF
CDR3 DNA: TGTGCCAGCACCGGGACAGGGGAGAACACTGAAGCTTTCTTT

V gene: TRBV10-3
J gene: TRBJ2-3
D gene: TRBD1
clone size: many
CDR3 protein: CAIRADRSTDTQYF
CDR3 DNA: TGTGCCATCAGAGCGGACAGGAGCACAGATACGCAGTATTTT

V gene: TRBV29-1
J gene: TRBJ2-5
D gene: -
clone size: few
CDR3 protein: CSVEGEVAGETQYF
CDR3 DNA: TGCAGCGTTGAAGGGGAAGTAGCAGGGGAGACCCAGTACTTC

V gene: TRBV6-5
J gene: TRBJ2-7
D gene: -
clone size: -
CDR3 protein: CASSYWGIRNEQYF
CDR3 DNA: TGTGCCAGCAGTTATTGGGGTATAAGGAACGAGCAGTACTTC

V gene: TRBV7-2
J gene: TRBJ2-1
D gene: TRBD2
clone size: -
CDR3 protein: CASSPRTSGSNEQFF
CDR3 DNA: TGTGCCAGCAGCCCTAGGACTAGCGGGAGTAATGAGCAGTTCTTC

V gene: TRBV29-1
J gene: TRBJ2-1
D gene: -
clone size: -
CDR3 protein: CSALTSLYNEQFF
CDR3 DNA: TGCAGCGCTCTGACTTCTCTCTACAATGAGCAGTTCTTC

V gene: TRBV10-3
J gene: TRBJ2-7
D gene: TRBD2
clone size: many
CDR3 protein: CAGGTRLEQYF
CDR3 DNA: TGTGCTGGGGGGACTAGGCTGGAGCAGTACTTC

V gene: TRBV7-3
J gene: TRBJ2-7
D gene: -
clone size: few
CDR3 protein: CASSPPGSYEQYF
CDR3 DNA: TGTGCCAGCTCCCCCCCAGGTTCGTACGAGCAGTACTTC

V gene: TRBV28
J gene: TRBJ2-7
D gene: -
clone size: few
CDR3 protein: CASSPAGRGTLIRGQYF
CDR3 DNA: TGTGCCAGCAGTCCCGCGGGGCGCGGGACTCTAATACGAGGGCAGTACTTC

V gene: TRBV7-3
J gene: TRBJ2-3
D gene: TRBD1
clone size: -
CDR3 protein: CASSANRGNTQYF
CDR3 DNA: TGTGCCAGCAGCGCCAACAGGGGTAATACGCAGTATTTT

V gene: TRBV4-2
J gene: TRBJ1-5
D gene: -
clone size: once
CDR3 protein: CASSGEGVQPQHF
CDR3 DNA: TGTGCCAGCAGCGGAGAGGGGGTTCAGCCCCAGCATTTT

V gene: TRBV4-3
J gene: TRBJ2-7
D gene: -
clone size: many
CDR3 protein: CASSQGPGHYEQYF
CDR3 DNA: TGCGCCAGCAGCCAAGGTCCAGGCCATTACGAGCAGTACTTC

V gene: TRBV7-3
J gene: TRBJ2-1
D gene: -
clone size: few
CDR3 protein: CASSLQGYSHNEQFF
CDR3 DNA: TGTGCCAGCAGCTTACAGGGCTACTCACACAATGAGCAGTTCTTC

V gene: TRBV9
J gene: TRBJ2-1
D gene: -
clone size: -
CDR3 protein: CASIFYNEQFF
CDR3 DNA: TGTGCCAGCATCTTTTACAATGAGCAGTTCTTC

V gene: TRBV19
J gene: TRBJ2-3
D gene: -
clone size: -
CDR3 protein: CATGGGRRNTDTQYF
CDR3 DNA: TGTGCCACGGGGGGCGGTCGAAGAAACACAGATACGCAGTATTTT

V gene: TRBV27
J gene: TRBJ2-7
D gene: TRBD2
clone size: -
CDR3 protein: CASRARLAEEQYF
CDR3 DNA: TGTGCCAGCAGAGCCCGACTAGCGGAAGAGCAGTACTTC

V gene: TRBV7-2
J gene: TRBJ2-3
D gene: -
clone size: many
CDR3 protein: CASSLGGTDTQYF
CDR3 DNA: TGTGCCAGCAGCTTAGGGGGCACAGATACGCAGTATTTT

V gene: TRBV23-1
J gene: TRBJ2-1
D gene: -
clone size: few
CDR3 protein: CASSQYFRIGLTRNNEQFF
CDR3 DNA: TGCGCCAGCAGTCAATACTTTCGAATAGGGTTGACCCGAAACAATGAGCAGTTCTTC

V gene: TRBV14
J gene: TRBJ2-3
D gene: -
clone size: -
CDR3 protein: CASSQYGRPLTDTQYF
CDR3 DNA: TGTGCCAGCAGCCAATACGGCAGACCTCTCACAGATACGCAGTATTTT

V gene: TRBV7-9
J gene: TRBJ2-7
D gene: TRBD2
clone size: once
CDR3 protein: CASSLAMLAGGPYEQYF
CDR3 DNA: TGTGCCAGCAGCTTAGCGATGTTAGCGGGAGGGCCGTACGAGCAGTACTTC

V gene: TRBV15
J gene: TRBJ2-1
D gene: TRBD1
clone size: few
CDR3 protein: CATSGAGTEKNNEQFF
CDR3 DNA: TGTGCCACCAGCGGCGCCGGGACAGAGAAAAACAATGAGCAGTTCTTC

V gene: TRBV5-1
J gene: TRBJ2-1
D gene: TRBD2
clone size: few
CDR3 protein: CASSLGPSGSSSNEQFF
CDR3 DNA: TGCGCCAGCAGCTTGGGTCCTAGCGGGAGCTCTAGCAATGAGCAGTTCTTC

V gene: TRBV7-2
J gene: TRBJ2-3
D gene: TRBD1
clone size: few
CDR3 protein: CASIMRDRGFPDTQYF
CDR3 DNA: TGTGCCAGCATCATGAGGGACAGGGGTTTTCCGGATACGCAGTATTTT

V gene: TRBV5-1
J gene: TRBJ1-1
D gene: -
clone size: few
CDR3 protein: CASSLVFGTRNTEAFF
CDR3 DNA: TGCGCCAGCAGCTTGGTTTTCGGGACAAGGAACACTGAAGCTTTCTTT

V gene: TRBV9
J gene: TRBJ2-5
D gene: -
clone size: -
CDR3 protein: CASSVGATMAGETQYF
CDR3 DNA: TGTGCCAGCAGCGTAGGGGCCACTATGGCTGGAGAGACCCAGTACTTC